This T cell receptor beta chain was found in a study of CD4+ T cells in melanoma. General study points: Diverse differentiation states were reported for melanoma neoantigen-specific CD4+ T cells. CD8+ T cell, macrophage and B cell function reportedly correlated with neoantigen-specific CD4+ T cells.

The protocol was immunoSEQ multiplex PCR, while the TCRdb copy is restricted to in-frame clones and leaves out a portion. This table holds some 47,000 clones, roughly 89% found once. Concerning this clone: Antigen unknown.

The source of this sequence is a human donor with melanoma. The sample was peripheral blood.

CDR3 sequence reads: CSARLSAEAFF. The CDR3 nucleotides read TGCAGTGCCAGACTCAGCGCTGAAGCTTTCTTT. This sequence joins TRBV20-1 and TRBJ1-1; no reliable D call. Germline CDR1 DFQATT, CDR2 SNEGSKA (reference sequence). Trimming stripped 6 bases from V and 6 bases from J, with 11 bases between. This CDR3 has 11 residues.